Listed below are T cell receptor beta chains from one sample, sequenced in a study of T cell repertoires in cytomegalovirus infection. What these receptors recognize is not known. TCRdb called the reads again in MiXCR, with one record for every CDR3 protein. This sample carries around 750,000 distinct CDR3 sequences, over 25% of them seen once, and the ten largest clones take around 12%. Source: cultured CD8+ T cells from PBMCs, taken from culture after CMV antigen stimulation. These receptors all come from a human donor in good health (CMV status not recorded). Some clones in this sample may be carry-over from other donors' samples. CDR3s include the opening cysteine and the closing phenylalanine or tryptophan. A D gene is named only where the DNA matches it firmly. Expanded clones get a size class; other rows say once, few or many, or leave the size out.

>TRBV2|TRBJ1-1|-|-
CASSEGGWNTEAFF
TGTGCCAGCAGTGAGGGGGGTTGGAACACTGAAGCTTTCTTT
>TRBV12-3/TRBV12-4|TRBJ2-5|few|TRBD2
CASSFNRDYPLQETQYF
TGTGCCAGCAGTTTTAACCGGGACTACCCTCTACAAGAGACCCAGTACTTC
>TRBV9|TRBJ2-1|-|-
CASSVAGYNEQFF
TGTGCCAGCAGTGTGGCGGGTTACAATGAGCAGTTCTTC
>TRBV28|TRBJ1-2|few|TRBD1
CASSTPGQGPANYGYTF
TGTGCCAGCAGCACTCCGGGACAGGGGCCAGCTAACTATGGCTACACCTTC
>TRBV27|TRBJ2-6|-|TRBD1
CASSRTGTGAGANVLTF
TGTGCCAGCAGCCGAACCGGGACAGGGGCCGGGGCCAACGTCCTGACTTTC
>TRBV29-1|TRBJ2-7|few|-
CSVEDFSYEQYF
TGCAGCGTTGAAGATTTCTCCTACGAGCAGTACTTC
>TRBV27|TRBJ1-1|-|TRBD1
CASSTYRQGGTEAFF
TGTGCCAGCAGTACCTACAGACAGGGCGGGACTGAAGCTTTCTTT
>TRBV5-1|TRBJ2-1|few|TRBD2
CASRRTSGGARNEQFF
TGCGCCAGTCGGAGGACTAGCGGGGGGGCCAGGAATGAGCAGTTCTTC
>TRBV27|TRBJ1-1|-|-
CASRITGSPEAFF
TGTGCCAGCAGGATTACAGGTTCCCCTGAAGCTTTCTTT
>TRBV12-3/TRBV12-4|TRBJ1-2|-|-
CASSSSETNYGYTF
TGTGCCAGCAGTTCATCAGAGACTAACTATGGCTACACCTTC
>TRBV29-1|TRBJ1-1|-|-
CSVRGEGTEAFF
TGCAGCGTTAGGGGAGAGGGCACTGAAGCTTTCTTT
>TRBV20-1|TRBJ2-1|once|TRBD2
CSAFLAGGYNEQFF
TGCAGTGCTTTCCTAGCGGGGGGGTACAATGAGCAGTTCTTC
>TRBV29-1|TRBJ1-2|-|-
CSETAGVGYTF
TGCAGCGAGACCGCAGGGGTTGGCTACACCTTC
>TRBV6-1|TRBJ2-1|-|TRBD1
CAGALIGGAYNEQFF
TGTGCCGGCGCTCTTATAGGGGGCGCGTACAATGAGCAGTTCTTC
>TRBV7-2|TRBJ1-1|many|-
CASSLGAWGMNTEAFF
TGTGCCAGCAGCCTCGGGGCCTGGGGCATGAACACTGAAGCTTTCTTT
>TRBV7-8|TRBJ1-5|-|-
CASSPLGMSNQPQHF
TGTGCCAGCAGCCCACTGGGGATGAGCAATCAGCCCCAGCATTTT
>TRBV7-3|TRBJ2-3|few|-
CASSLGSISTDTQYF
TGTGCCAGCAGCTTAGGAAGTATTAGCACAGATACGCAGTATTTT
>TRBV5-1|TRBJ1-2|-|TRBD1
CASSLESGTGYGYTF
TGCGCCAGCAGCTTGGAATCCGGGACAGGCTATGGCTACACCTTC
>TRBV5-5|TRBJ2-4|few|-
CASSLPGSSIQYF
TGTGCCAGCAGCTTGCCGGGGAGCAGCATTCAGTACTTC
>TRBV7-9|TRBJ1-1|-|-
CASSLGSGGAEAFF
TGTGCCAGCAGCTTGGGGTCTGGGGGTGCTGAAGCTTTCTTT
>TRBV7-2|TRBJ2-5|many|-
CASSLERAGTTEETQYF
TGTGCCAGCAGCTTAGAGCGGGCGGGGACCACTGAAGAGACCCAGTACTTC
>TRBV9|TRBJ2-3|-|-
CASSVRTNPDTQYF
TGTGCCAGCAGCGTAAGGACAAATCCAGATACGCAGTATTTT
>TRBV7-9|TRBJ1-1|-|-
CASSGGGPGAFF
TGTGCCAGCAGCGGGGGGGGCCCTGGTGCTTTCTTT
>TRBV15|TRBJ1-1|-|TRBD1
CATSRRGQGAEAFF
TGTGCCACCAGCAGACGGGGACAGGGCGCTGAAGCTTTCTTT
>TRBV29-1|TRBJ1-2|-|TRBD1
CSVEDWDRGGYTF
TGCAGCGTTGAAGATTGGGACAGGGGTGGCTACACCTTC
>TRBV19|TRBJ2-1|few|TRBD2
CASSISQGGGGDNEQFF
TGTGCCAGTAGTATCTCCCAAGGGGGCGGGGGGGACAATGAGCAGTTCTTC
>TRBV6-6|TRBJ2-6|many|-
CASNPLGPRSSGANVLTF
TGTGCCAGCAACCCGTTGGGTCCCCGGAGCTCTGGGGCCAACGTCCTGACTTTC
>TRBV7-6|TRBJ2-1|-|TRBD2
CASSPPRSGGADELFF
TGTGCCAGCAGCCCACCACGTAGCGGGGGGGCTGATGAGCTGTTCTTC
>TRBV6-2/TRBV6-3|TRBJ1-1|-|TRBD1
CASSYSQGTTEAFF
TGTGCCAGCAGTTACTCACAGGGGACCACTGAAGCTTTCTTT
>TRBV2|TRBJ2-6|-|-
CASSSQEEFYSSSGANVLTF
TGTGCCAGCAGCAGCCAGGAAGAATTTTATAGTTCGTCTGGGGCCAACGTCCTGACTTTC
>TRBV29-1|TRBJ1-2|few|-
CSIRNRYGYTF
TGCAGCATCCGGAACCGTTATGGCTACACCTTC
>TRBV27|TRBJ1-1|-|-
CASSSPDRYTEAFF
TGTGCCAGCAGTTCCCCGGACAGATACACTGAAGCTTTCTTT
>TRBV7-9|TRBJ2-3|few|-
CASSQPDRPTDTQYF
TGTGCCAGCAGCCAACCGGACAGACCCACAGATACGCAGTATTTT
>TRBV27|TRBJ1-5|-|-
CASSQTSRRAQHF
TGTGCCAGCAGTCAAACAAGTCGGAGAGCCCAGCATTTT
>TRBV11-2|TRBJ2-5|many|TRBD2
CASSLSLAGMILETQYF
TGTGCCAGCAGCTTATCACTAGCGGGGATGATTCTGGAGACCCAGTACTTC
>TRBV11-2|TRBJ1-5|once|-
CASSHTGKQPQHF
TGTGCCAGCAGCCATACAGGGAAACAGCCCCAGCATTTT
>TRBV7-2|TRBJ2-1|few|-
CASSLGDSLRNEQFF
TGTGCCAGCAGCTTAGGCGACTCCCTTCGAAATGAGCAGTTCTTC
>TRBV12-3/TRBV12-4|TRBJ1-6|many|-
CASSQYRVLNSPLHF
TGTGCCAGCAGTCAATACCGGGTCCTTAATTCACCCCTCCACTTT
>TRBV11-3|TRBJ2-7|-|TRBD1
CVSSHGDRPYEQYF
TGTGTCAGCAGCCACGGGGACAGACCCTACGAGCAGTACTTC
>TRBV4-2|TRBJ2-1|-|-
CASSQVKWEWSESYEQFF
TGTGCCAGCAGCCAAGTTAAGTGGGAATGGAGCGAGAGCTATGAGCAGTTCTTC
>TRBV7-8|TRBJ2-2|many|-
CASSLHRELFF
TGTGCCAGCAGCCTCCACCGGGAGCTGTTTTTT
>TRBV2|TRBJ1-1|-|-
CASIGTEAFF
TGTGCCAGCATAGGCACTGAAGCTTTCTTT
>TRBV28|TRBJ1-2|once|-
CASSRRGDVGYTF
TGTGCCAGCAGTCGTAGGGGGGACGTGGGCTACACCTTC